Listed here are 20 T cell receptor beta chains from one sample, sequenced in a study of cytomegalovirus exposure and HLA in healthy donors. The PCR contained 60 Vbeta and 13 Jbeta primers. TCRdb keeps only in-frame clones here, not all; method: immunoSEQ multiplex PCR. The sample shows under 200,000 clones, 85% of them seen only once. The source material was PBMCs. The receptors were gathered from a woman in her 50s in good health and CMV-seronegative.

This clone was observed once. The chain uses TRBV25-1 and TRBJ1-4, with 11 positions matching TRBD1. Looked up from germline, CDR1 is MGHDK and CDR2 is SYGVNS. J gave up 7 bases and V 6 bases, and 4 bases lay outside the gene matches. The length of the CDR3 is 14 residues. The CDR3 DNA sequence: TGTGCCAGCAGGGGGGGGACAGGGGGTGAAAAACTGTTTTTT. This translates into CASRGGTGGEKLFF.

This clone was recorded a few times. J is TRBJ1-1 and V is TRBV28, with a possible D match to TRBD1 (5 bases). Per germline, CDR1 MDHEN and CDR2 SYDVKM. The CDR3 is 16 amino acids. Trimming shortened V by 4 bases and J by 1 base, and 16 bases separated the two germline ends. The CDR3 DNA follows: TGTGCCAGCAGTTCTACAGGTGGTGGGCGGAACACTGAAGCTTTCTTT. This translates into CASSSTGGGRNTEAFF.

In this sample, this clone turned up once. DNA of the CDR3: TGTGCCAGCAGTGCCATGACAGGGGAGGACAATGAGCAGTTCTTC. Translated, it gives CASSAMTGEDNEQFF. The rearrangement joins TRBV6-1 to TRBJ2-1, with TRBD1 matching 8 bases. This CDR3 spans 15 amino acids. Germline lookup yields CDR1 MNHNS and CDR2 SASEGT. Unmatched junction bases numbered 7, after V lost 4 bases and J lost 5 bases.

CDR3 residues: CASSYSGDYEQYF. The CDR3 nucleotides are TGTGCCAGCAGTTATAGCGGGGACTACGAGCAGTACTTC. The V and J genes are TRBV27 and TRBJ2-7; 8 positions match TRBD2. From germline, CDR1 is MNHEY and CDR2 SMNVEV (reference sequence). CDR3 size: 13 residues. The junction had 2 bases not matched to a gene; V was cut back by 4 bases and J by 3 bases.

The rearrangement joins TRBV5-6 to TRBJ2-1; 13 positions agree with TRBD2. The CDR3 sequence is 17 residues long. V gave up 4 bases and J gave up 8 bases; unmatched junction bases: 12. Germline V gene sequence: CDR1 SGHDT, CDR2 YYEEEE. DNA for the CDR3: TGTGCCAGCAGCCTGTTGGGACTAGCGGGACAGAGCGATGAGCAGTTCTTC. It specifies CASSLLGLAGQSDEQFF.

This chain joins TRBV11-2 and TRBJ2-3, with 13 bases lining up with TRBD2. CDR3 length equals 16 residues. Germline V gene sequence: CDR1 SGHAT, CDR2 FQNNGV. The trim removed 5 bases at V and 5 bases at J, leaving 7 bases unmatched. The CDR3 bases are TGTGCCAGCAGCCCAACTAGCGGGAGGGCCGTAGATACGCAGTATTTT. The encoded protein is CASSPTSGRAVDTQYF.

The count of this clone is one. This sequence joins TRBV19 and TRBJ1-1, with D perhaps TRBD1 (5 bases). Trimming took 6 bases from V and 3 from J, leaving 14 bases between them. The CDR3 extends over 14 amino acids. Germline V gene data show CDR1 as LNHDA and CDR2 as SQIVND (reference sequence). The CDR3 coding sequence is TGTGCCAGTAGGCAGGGAATAAGGGACACTGAAGCTTTCTTT. This codes for CASRQGIRDTEAFF.

The rearrangement uses TRBV5-1 and TRBJ1-6; TRBD1 matches 8 bases. The V gene end was trimmed by 4 bases and the J gene end by 7 bases; junction bases not matched to a gene: 4. Per the germline V gene, CDR1 is SGHRS and CDR2 is YFSETQ. CDR3 length equals 14 residues. The CDR3 nucleotides read TGCGCCAGCAGCGAACAGGGGGGAAATTCACCCCTCCACTTT. Encoded protein: CASSEQGGNSPLHF.

V usage is TRBV6-6 and J usage is TRBJ2-1; TRBD2 agrees at 12 bases. Germline V lookup: CDR1 MNHNY, CDR2 SVGAGI (reference sequence). V gave up 6 bases and J gave up 9 bases; unmatched junction bases: 9. This CDR3 contains 15 residues. The CDR3 nucleotides are TGTGCCAGCAGACTCCTAGCGGGAGGGCCTTTTGAGCAGTTCTTC. Amino acid sequence: CASRLLAGGPFEQFF.

As concerns this clone: The sample holds other DNA sequences that translate to the same CDR3. In nucleotides, the CDR3 is TGTGCCAGCAGTTTATCAGGGTACTATGGCTACACCTTC. The encoded protein is CASSLSGYYGYTF. This chain uses TRBV28 with TRBJ1-2, with a possible D match to TRBD1 (5 bases). This CDR3 comprises 13 residues. Germline V lookup: CDR1 MDHEN, CDR2 SYDVKM. V was shortened by 1 base and J by 3 bases, with 6 bases between the two germline ends.

This clone was seen a handful of times. This chain links TRBV6-1 with TRBJ2-1; TRBD2 agrees at 7 bases. Germline V CDR1 and CDR2: MNHNS, SASEGT. V gave up 2 bases and J gave up 4 bases; unmatched junction bases: 5. The CDR3 sequence is 15 residues long. The DNA for the CDR3 is TGTGCCAGCAGTGAAAGTAGCGGGTTTTACAATGAGCAGTTCTTC. Protein: CASSESSGFYNEQFF.

This chain joins TRBV5-1 and TRBJ2-3, with D maybe TRBD2 (5 bases). The germline gives CDR1 SGHRS, CDR2 YFSETQ. V gave up 1 base and J gave up 0 bases, with 15 bases separating them. The CDR3 loop spans 17 amino acids. The CDR3 spells CASSLFLAPTSTDTQYF. CDR3 nucleotides: TGCGCCAGCAGCTTGTTCTTAGCGCCTACTAGCACAGATACGCAGTATTTT.

This chain links TRBV21-1 with TRBJ2-2; the DNA was not compared with TRBD1, the D call given in the table. TRBV21-1 is a pseudogene. This CDR3 has 16 amino acids. The CDR3 DNA follows: TGTGCCAGCAGCAGGCAGGACAGTTCGAACACCGGGGAGCTGTTTTTT. It is translated as CASSRQDSSNTGELFF.

This rearrangement joins TRBV19 to TRBJ2-5; 7 positions agree with TRBD1. Germline V gene data show CDR1 as LNHDA and CDR2 as SQIVND (reference sequence). The CDR3 is made up of 14 amino acids. Trimming removed 7 bases from V and 7 bases from J; junction bases left unmatched: 12. Here the CDR3 DNA reads TGTGCCAGTACCGGGGACAGTCTCCGAGGGACCCAGTACTTC. It is translated as CASTGDSLRGTQYF.

This chain joins TRBV5-1 and TRBJ1-2; the D is unclear. CDR1 and CDR2 (germline): SGHRS, YFSETQ. V was clipped by 0 bases and J by 2 bases, with 11 bases between them. The CDR3 consists of 15 residues. CDR3 DNA sequence: TGCGCCAGCAGCTTGGCTCCCACAGTAAACTATGGCTACACCTTC. Amino acid sequence: CASSLAPTVNYGYTF.

The rearrangement joins TRBV5-1 to TRBJ2-1; 13 nucleotides agree with TRBD2. V lost 4 bases to trimming and J lost 4 bases; unmatched junction nucleotides: 5. Germline V gene data show CDR1 as SGHRS and CDR2 as YFSETQ. This CDR3 is 16 amino acids long. Here the CDR3 DNA reads TGCGCCAGCAGCCTGGGACTAGCGGGACCTTACAATGAGCAGTTCTTC. Translation gives CASSLGLAGPYNEQFF. The whole variable domain, remainder taken from reference TRBV5-1 and TRBJ2-1, is KAGVTQTPRYLIKTRGQQVTLSCSPISGHRSVSWYQQTPGQGLQFLFEYFSETQRNKGNFPGRFSGRQFSNSRSEMNVSTLELGDSALYLCASSLGLAGPYNEQFFGPGTRLTVL.

The rearrangement links TRBV7-3 to TRBJ2-2, with D possibly TRBD2 on 5 matching bases. The CDR3 is 15 amino acids. Germline V lookup: CDR1 SGHTA, CDR2 FQGTGA. Trimming left V 2 bases short and J 4 bases short, with 11 bases between. This chain's CDR3 is CASSLHYEGTGELFF. DNA of the CDR3: TGTGCCAGCAGCTTACATTACGAGGGCACCGGGGAGCTGTTTTTT.

This chain joins TRBV10-2 and TRBJ1-2, with 11 bases identical to TRBD1. Germline V CDR1 and CDR2: WSHSY, SAAADI. The CDR3 is 19 residues long. V was clipped by 0 bases and J by 6 bases; unmatched bases: 15. CDR3 amino acids: CASSESAYRSRDRGNGYTF. The CDR3 bases are TGCGCCAGCAGTGAGTCGGCCTATCGATCCCGGGACAGGGGGAATGGCTACACCTTC.

This clone was seen a handful of times. V usage is TRBV2 and J usage is TRBJ2-5; 7 bases line up with TRBD1. J gave up 5 bases and V 6 bases, and 15 bases lay outside the gene matches. Germline CDR1 reads SNHLY; CDR2 reads FYNNEI. The CDR3 loop spans 16 amino acids. CDR3 protein: CASRMTGSSRAETQYF. The CDR3 DNA follows: TGTGCCAGCAGGATGACAGGGTCATCCCGCGCGGAGACCCAGTACTTC.

The gene calls are TRBV6-5 and TRBJ1-1; possible D gene TRBD1, 6 bases. Germline CDR1 MNHEY, CDR2 SVGAGI. With 6 bases removed from V and 8 bases from J, the gap between germline ends came to 16 bases. The CDR3 covers 13 residues. CDR3 in amino acids: CASRPMGGQEAFF. CDR3 nucleotide sequence: TGTGCCAGCAGACCCATGGGGGGGCAAGAAGCTTTCTTT.